This T cell receptor (beta chain) appears in the sequencing data of a study of blood T cell repertoires in COVID-19. Study background: T cells, B-cell-depleted T cells, or PBMCs provided the cDNA or gDNA that served as material.

Authors' processing steps: Estimated nucleated cell counts came from reference gene primer amplification. Generated by immunoSEQ multiplex PCR, the TCRdb table keeps only in-frame clones and is missing some. The V and J calls and clone size were taken over from that table, and D and trimming were inferred from the DNA. The sample lists around 290,000 clones; approximately 89% were seen once. Trimming removed 6 bases at V and 0 bases at J, with 12 bases between. This CDR3 is 15 amino acids long. Germline lookup yields CDR1 LNHDA and CDR2 SQIVND (reference sequence). The material sequenced was PBMCs or T cells enriched from blood (not recorded which). The rearrangement links TRBV19 to TRBJ2-4; D may be TRBD1 (5 bases). The source of this sequence is a woman under 30 who had recovered from COVID-19. CDR3 nucleotides: TGTGCCAGTAGAGAGCACGACAGAGCCAAAAACATTCAGTACTTC. Translated: CASREHDRAKNIQYF.